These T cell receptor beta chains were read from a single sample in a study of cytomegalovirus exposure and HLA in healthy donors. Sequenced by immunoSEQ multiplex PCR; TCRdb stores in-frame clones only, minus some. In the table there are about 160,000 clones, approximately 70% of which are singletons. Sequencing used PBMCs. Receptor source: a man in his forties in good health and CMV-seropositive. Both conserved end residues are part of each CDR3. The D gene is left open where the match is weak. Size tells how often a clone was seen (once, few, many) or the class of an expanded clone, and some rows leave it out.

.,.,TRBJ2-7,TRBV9,TGTGCCAGCAGCGTAGAAGGCAGGAACTCCTACGAGCAGTACTTC,CASSVEGRNSYEQYF
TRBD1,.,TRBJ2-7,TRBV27,TGTGCCAGCAGTTTACTGATACAGGGGGCATCCTACGAGCAGTACTTC,CASSLLIQGASYEQYF
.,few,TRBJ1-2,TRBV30,TGTGCCTGGAGTGCCTTGGCAGGGGTTGGCTACACCTTC,CAWSALAGVGYTF
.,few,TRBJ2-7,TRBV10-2,TGCGCCAGCAGGGAGGGGGGCCCCTACGAGCAGTACTTC,CASREGGPYEQYF
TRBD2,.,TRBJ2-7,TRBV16,TGTGCCAGCAGCCAATTGACTAGCGGGGGGGCCGAGCAGTACTTC,CASSQLTSGGAEQYF
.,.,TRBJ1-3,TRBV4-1,TGCGCCAGCAGCTTGCTCGCGGAAGGCTCTGGAAACACCATATATTTT,CASSLLAEGSGNTIYF
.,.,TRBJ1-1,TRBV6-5,TGTGCCAGCAGTTACGAGTATCGCCAAAACACTGAAGCTTTCTTT,CASSYEYRQNTEAFF
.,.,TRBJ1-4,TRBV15,TGTGCCACCAGCTACCGGGGGGGTTGGGATGAAAAACTGTTTTTT,CATSYRGGWDEKLFF
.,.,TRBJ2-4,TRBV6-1,TGTGCCAGCCTAGACCCAGGGGATCTTCAGTACTTC,CASLDPGDLQYF
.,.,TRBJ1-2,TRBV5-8,TGTGCCAGCAGCTTGGTGGGCCCGAACTATGGCTACACCTTC,CASSLVGPNYGYTF
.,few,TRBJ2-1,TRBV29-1,TGCAGCTGCCGGGTCAATGAGCAGTTCTTC,CSCRVNEQFF
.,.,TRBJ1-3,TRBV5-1,TGCGCCAGCAGCCCCGGGACACTTGGAAACACCATATATTTT,CASSPGTLGNTIYF
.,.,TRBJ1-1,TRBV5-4,TGTGCCAGCAGCTTGGAATCCGGCAGGGCAATAACTGAAGCTTTCTTT,CASSLESGRAITEAFF
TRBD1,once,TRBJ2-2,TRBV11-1,TGTGCCAGCAGCCGAGGGGGGACAGGGATACCCGGGGAGCTGTTTTTT,CASSRGGTGIPGELFF
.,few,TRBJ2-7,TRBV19,TGTGCCAGTCGCCGGGCAGGGAATTCGGGCGAGCAGTACTTC,CASRRAGNSGEQYF
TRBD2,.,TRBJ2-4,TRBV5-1,TGCGCCAGCAGCCCCGGGACTAGCGGGGTAGCCAAAAACATTCAGTACTTC,CASSPGTSGVAKNIQYF
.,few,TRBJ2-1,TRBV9,TGTGCCAGCAGCCCAGGGGGGAGAGACTACAATGAGCAGTTCTTC,CASSPGGRDYNEQFF
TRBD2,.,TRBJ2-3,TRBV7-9,TGTGCCAGCAGCCTAGCGGGCGGCACAGATACGCAGTATTTT,CASSLAGGTDTQYF
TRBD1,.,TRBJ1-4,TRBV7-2,TGTGCCAGCAGCCCCGACCCCTACAGGGGGGGGGAAAAACTGTTTTTT,CASSPDPYRGGEKLFF
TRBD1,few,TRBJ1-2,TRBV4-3,TGCGCCAGCAGCCAAGAAAGGACAGGGGGCGCTTTGGGCTATGGCTACACCTTC,CASSQERTGGALGYGYTF
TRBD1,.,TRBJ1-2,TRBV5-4,TGTGCCAGCACCCTATCGACAGGGTCTAACTATGGCTACACCTTC,CASTLSTGSNYGYTF
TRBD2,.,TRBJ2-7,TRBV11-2,TGTGCCAGCAGCTTGGGGCCGGGGGGGGACGAGCAGTACTTC,CASSLGPGGDEQYF
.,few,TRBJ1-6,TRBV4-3,TGCGCCAGCAACACCGGGTCTTATAATTCACCCCTCCACTTT,CASNTGSYNSPLHF
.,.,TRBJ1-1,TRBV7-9,TGTGCCAGCAGCCCCGCCACAGGGTTTGAAGCTTTCTTT,CASSPATGFEAFF
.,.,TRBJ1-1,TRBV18,TGTGCCAGCTCACGGGACTCAATTCGGGACACTGAAGCTTTCTTT,CASSRDSIRDTEAFF
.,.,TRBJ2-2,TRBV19,TGTGCCAGTAGTATAGATCGGATCAGGCCTGGAAATTTTTACACCGGGGAGCTGTTTTTT,CASSIDRIRPGNFYTGELFF
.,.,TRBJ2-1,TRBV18,TGTGCCAGCTCACCACGGGGTCGGGGAGCAGGCGACAATGAGCAGTTCTTC,CASSPRGRGAGDNEQFF
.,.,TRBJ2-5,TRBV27,TGTGCCAGCATGGGGGCCGGGGAGACCCAGTACTTC,CASMGAGETQYF
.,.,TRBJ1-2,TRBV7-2,TGTGCCAGCAGCTTAGCGCGGCTCAGTGGCTACACCTTC,CASSLARLSGYTF
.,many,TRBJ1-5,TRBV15,TGTGCCACCAGCTCTTCAGGGAATAGCAATCAGCCCCAGCATTTT,CATSSSGNSNQPQHF
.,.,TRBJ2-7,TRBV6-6,TGTGCCAGCAGTTTTTTTAGGCCTATGGGCAACGAGCAGTACTTC,CASSFFRPMGNEQYF
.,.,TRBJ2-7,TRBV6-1,TGTGCCAGCACCCCGCGTGTGAGGTACGAGCAGTACTTC,CASTPRVRYEQYF
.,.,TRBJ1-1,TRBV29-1,TGCAGCGTTGATGCAGGGGTTACTGAAGCTTTCTTT,CSVDAGVTEAFF
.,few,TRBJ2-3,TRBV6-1,TGTGCCAGCAGCAAGACAGACACAGATACGCAGTATTTT,CASSKTDTDTQYF
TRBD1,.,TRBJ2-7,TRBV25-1,TGTGCCAGCAGTGGCCCGACAGGGTCCTACGAGCAGTACTTC,CASSGPTGSYEQYF
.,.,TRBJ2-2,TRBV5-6,TGTGCCAGCAGCTTAAGGGAGCTGGTCACCGGGGAGCTGTTTTTT,CASSLRELVTGELFF
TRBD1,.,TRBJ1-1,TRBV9,TGTGCCAGCAGCGTCGGGACAGGGGTAACTGAAGCTTTCTTT,CASSVGTGVTEAFF
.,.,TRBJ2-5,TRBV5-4,TGTGCCAGCAGCTTGAGGGGAGGAGAGACCCAGTACTTC,CASSLRGGETQYF
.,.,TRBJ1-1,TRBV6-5,TGTGCCAGCACCAAGGCGGGGGGGAACACTGAAGCTTTCTTT,CASTKAGGNTEAFF
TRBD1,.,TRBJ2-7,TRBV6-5,TGTGCCAGCAGTTCCCGGGACAGCTACGAGCAGTACTTC,CASSSRDSYEQYF
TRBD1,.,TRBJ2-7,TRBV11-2,TGTGCCAGCAGCTTAGTCCCACCGGGACAGGTGGGCTCCTACGAGCAGTACTTC,CASSLVPPGQVGSYEQYF
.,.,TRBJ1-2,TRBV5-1,TGCGCCAGCAGCGCGCCGGGGGGGACGGAGGCGACGGCTAACTATGGCTACACCTTC,CASSAPGGTEATANYGYTF
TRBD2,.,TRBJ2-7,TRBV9,TGTGCCAGCAGCGTAGCTGGCGGGGGTTTCTACGAGCAGTACTTC,CASSVAGGGFYEQYF
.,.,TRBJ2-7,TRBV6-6,TGTGCCAGCAGTTACGATCCGGGGGAGAAGAGTGAGCAGTACTTC,CASSYDPGEKSEQYF
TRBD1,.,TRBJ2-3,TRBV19,TGTGCCAGTACCCGGACAGGGGGGACAGATACGCAGTATTTT,CASTRTGGTDTQYF
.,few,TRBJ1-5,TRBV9,TGTGCCAGCAGCTTGGAGGGGTCCCCTAATCAGCCCCAGCATTTT,CASSLEGSPNQPQHF
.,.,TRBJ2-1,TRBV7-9,TGTGCCAGCAGACCAAATATAACCCAGGGGAAGAGGCAGTTCTTC,CASRPNITQGKRQFF
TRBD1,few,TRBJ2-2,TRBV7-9,TGTGCCACCCCGACAGGGGGTAACACCGGGGAGCTGTTTTTT,CATPTGGNTGELFF
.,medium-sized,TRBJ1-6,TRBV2,TGTGCCAGCAGTGGCCAGAATAATTCACCCCTCCACTTT,CASSGQNNSPLHF
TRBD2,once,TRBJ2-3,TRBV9,TGTGCCAGCAGCCCGACTAGCGGGGGGGGTTTTGCAGATACGCAGTATTTT,CASSPTSGGGFADTQYF
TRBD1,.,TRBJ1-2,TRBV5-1,TGCGCCAGCAGCCCTCGACAGGGAGCAGAGGCGTGGGGCTACACCTTC,CASSPRQGAEAWGYTF
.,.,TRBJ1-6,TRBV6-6,TGTGCCAGCAGTTACTCGACCAGCGCTTATAATTCACCCCTCCACTTT,CASSYSTSAYNSPLHF
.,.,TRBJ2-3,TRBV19,TGTGCCAGTAGTATAACTGATACGCAGTATTTT,CASSITDTQYF
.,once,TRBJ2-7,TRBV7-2,TGTGCCAGCAGCTTAGGGGGGCAATCCTACGAGCAGTACTTC,CASSLGGQSYEQYF
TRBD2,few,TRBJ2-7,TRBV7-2,TGTGCCAGCAGCTTGGGGGGGACTAGCGGGGGCCCAGAGCAGCAGTACTTC,CASSLGGTSGGPEQQYF
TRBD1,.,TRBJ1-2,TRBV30,TGTGCCCGGGGACAGGGGAGCGGCTACACCTTC,CARGQGSGYTF
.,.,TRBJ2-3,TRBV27,TGTGCCAGCAGTTTGGCAGGGTCTAGCACAGATACGCAGTATTTT,CASSLAGSSTDTQYF